This T cell receptor (beta chain) was retrieved from a study of human T cells and chemical hapten exposure. Study-level results: TCRs exceeding a frequency of 1 in 1000 stayed unchanged under DPC sensitization.

One entry per CDR3 protein, called by TCRdb with MiXCR from the RACE reads. The sample has more than 95,000 distinct CDR3 sequences; 12% are singletons. The CDR3 length is 13 residues. The V end lost 5 bases, the J end lost 0 bases, and 11 bases lay between the germline ends. Per the germline V gene, CDR1 is DFQATT and CDR2 is SNEGSKA (reference sequence). This clonotype was observed at least ten times. Its matching antigen is unknown. Specified time point: patch test 1, 2 weeks after DPC sensitization. Treatment indicated: therapeutic diphenylcyclopropenone sensitization with weekly scalp DPC. The starting material was whole blood, obtained in connection with sensitization to the hapten diphenylcyclopropenone (DPC). The chain combines TRBV20-1 with TRBJ2-7; D call uncertain. This clonotype originated in a woman in her fifties or sixties with alopecia areata. Some clones in this sample may be carry-over from other donors' samples. The CDR3 DNA sequence: TGCAGTGCTCTATTAGACCCCTCCTACGAGCAGTACTTC. Residues: CSALLDPSYEQYF.